The present TCR beta chain was sequenced within a study of T cells in Graves' hyperthyroidism and ophthalmopathy (dated by TCRdb to between 2018 and 2021). In the study overall: Peripheral blood was sampled at the time of initial diagnosis, prior to any treatment. After blood sampling, hyperthyroidism patients were treated with methimazole at a starting dose of 30 mg daily, and ophthalmopathy patients were treated with high-dose intravenous methylprednisolone. A discovery cohort of about 96 patients, about 40 with Graves' ophthalmopathy and approximately 55 with stable Graves' hyperthyroidism, was used to find distinguishing TCR V-J signatures. The roughly 100 discovery patients were randomly split 7:3 into training and test sets. Prospective prediction of ophthalmopathy was tested in an independent validation cohort of some 19 hyperthyroidism patients and some 17 patients who later progressed to ophthalmopathy. In addition, the study compared T-cell repertoires in thyroid tissue and in blood from five to seven Graves' hyperthyroidism patients. TCR Vbeta CDR3 sequencing of around 130 peripheral blood samples (roughly 43 ophthalmopathy, 70 to 85 hyperthyroidism and 17 progressor patients) is reported in the paper.

Findings and caveats that apply to the study as a whole: Sample size was not statistically predetermined, and blinding of investigators to group allocation was not performed. Blood samples also contained most of the expanded thyroid clonotypes (frequency above 0.001), which suggests that blood repertoires may reflect thyroid immune responses. In cross-validation, a model built on a 13 V-J signature told ophthalmopathy apart from stable hyperthyroidism with under 90% sensitivity and roughly 83% specificity, and in testing the same model reached 80%/75%. In validation, the model predicted progression to ophthalmopathy with approximately 71% sensitivity and 72% to 85% specificity, a median of roughly seven months before onset.

Moderately to severely active disease, a Clinical Activity Score of at least 3, a NOSPECS grade of at least 4, and a duration under 3 months were present in ophthalmopathy patients. Patients with uncontrolled infections, other autoimmune diseases, pregnancy or lactation were excluded. Diagnoses were established on the basis of clinical symptoms, serum thyroxine and TRAb, thyroid ultrasound, and orbital computed tomography. Ficoll-Paque density gradient centrifugation was used to isolate PBMCs from around 10 ml of fresh peripheral blood. Total RNA was extracted using Trizol reagent, and RNA quality was assessed on an Agilent 2100 Bioanalyzer. As for this clonotype: The clone's antigen remains unknown. Per-base qualities were not stored, and no clone one base away is much larger.

The CDR3 goes from the cysteine to the phenylalanine over 15 residues. Only the CDR3 DNA stays, 45 bases, in frame from base 1. The V end loses 5 bases and the J end loses 1 base, and a stretch of 13 bases separates them. The TCR beta CDR3 regions were amplified from RNA transcripts. A first-round RT-PCR of the TCR CDR3 used the HTBI primer set with the Qiagen OneStep RT-PCR kit. Libraries were constructed in a second round of multiplex PCR, after which size selection and purification were performed. Paired-end sequencing of the libraries was performed with 100 bp reads on an Illumina HiSeq2000. From the authors' description of their analysis: SOAPnuke was used to process the raw data, throwing out any read that contained adapters or uncalled bases, had a mean Phred below 15, or lacked an exact constant-primer or identifier match. COPE v1.2.5 was used to merge the high-quality paired reads, and each unique nucleotide sequence was defined as a clonotype. MiTCR v1.1 was used to align clonotypes to the IMGT TRBV, TRBD and TRBJ reference segments. Only V-J combinations with frequency above 0.0001, covering approximately 99% of repertoires, were analysed. The TCS score was defined as F50 (clonal expansion) divided by E x V (chaos), with BLOSUM62-based TCRdist calculated between CDR3 peptides within each V-J. Welch's t-statistics and random forest reduced around 520 V-J features to about 12, which were used in a naive Bayes classifier (R e1071). Clones were called with MiXCR by TCRdb after fastp trimmed the public reads at Q25, and only in-frame beta chains were retained. Identical CDR3 protein sequences are pooled into one entry, listed with their most common genes and DNA. In this record, the V and J calls reflect TCRdb's handling and not the investigators' own analysis. In all, the sample holds around 690,000 distinct CDR3 sequences, and under 25% of those were seen once. Clones ranked in the top ten supply roughly 30% of the sample.

The chain uses TRBV12-3 or TRBV12-4 and TRBJ2-3, with no confidently assigned D gene. The sample comprised blood. The sequence was collected from a man in his thirties or forties with Graves' ophthalmopathy. At the DNA level, the sequence is TGTGCCAGCAGTACCCGTGGGCTAGGCACAGATACGCAGTATTTT. Translated, it reads CASSTRGLGTDTQYF.